The text below deals with one T cell receptor (beta chain). This clone was recorded only once. Its cognate antigen has yet to be identified. Per-base quality was not reported, and no clone a single base away is much larger than it. Synthetic TCR analog templates were spiked into each PCR to estimate absolute template abundance from read counts. TCRbeta CDR3 regions were amplified from genomic DNA with bias-controlled V and J gene primers using the immunoSEQ assay. Sequencing of rearranged TCRbeta segments was performed at approximately 20X coverage. The authors' pipeline ran thus. Clustering was used to correct sequencing errors, and CDR3s were annotated against IMGT so that V, D and J genes could be assigned. Out-of-frame and stop-codon sequences were excluded, and only productive TCRbeta rearrangements were used in downstream analyses. Clonality was computed as one minus Shannon entropy normalized by the log of the number of unique productive sequences. Clones differing between time points or between blood and tumor were identified by Fisher's exact test with Benjamini-Hochberg correction at adjusted p below 0.01. The table comes from immuneACCESS by way of TCRdb, which keeps in-frame sequences with V and J called. Part of the clones is missing from these tables; in studies checked, under half for an unresolved V gene and the rest for unknown reasons. That table is the source of V, J and clone size, and D and trimming were worked out from the DNA. The sample has approximately 100,000 clones on record, around 85% of them singletons. Approximately 2.4% of the sample belongs to the ten largest clones.

Trimming removed 4 bases from V and 5 bases from J; the gene matches leave 5 bases unexplained. CDR1 is given as SGHNT and CDR2 as YYREEE, both from the germline V gene (reference sequence). The CDR3 runs 13 residues from the cysteine to the phenylalanine. Of all the DNA, just the CDR3 is kept, 39 bases in frame from base 1. A cohort of about 30 patients with locally advanced or metastatic urothelial carcinoma, treated at Memorial Sloan Kettering on a trial protocol, was included. Peripheral blood mononuclear cells were collected pretreatment and during treatment, with between 1 and 8 total time points obtained per patient. The Qiagen DNeasy Blood extraction kit was used to purify genomic DNA from total PBMCs and tumor samples. PBMCs were collected pretreatment and during treatment and were isolated and stored as previously described. The sample is drawn from a study of PD-L1 blockade in urothelial cancer listed by TCRdb under 2017. Looking at the study overall: Every patient began therapy around 2014 and was given atezolizumab 1,200 mg intravenously every 3 weeks. Blood samples gave a median of 141,255 T cells and 83,000 or so unique TCRs, with a median clonality of around 0.074. Just over 28 patients had pretreatment blood TCR-seq, about 25 had at least one posttreatment blood collection, and about 25 had tumor TCR-seq. The study, an exploratory multi-omic analysis, examined somatic, immune and clinical correlates of response to PD-L1 blockade with atezolizumab in urothelial cancer. Blood samples were analyzed at 3 weeks after treatment start (second dose) and at 6 weeks after treatment start. Progression-free survival longer than 6 months counted as durable clinical benefit, and TCR features were additionally tested against both progression-free and overall survival. Patients had an ECOG performance status of 0 or 1 and had received between 0 and 3 prior chemotherapy regimens. Roughly ten patients achieved durable clinical benefit and some 21 did not. Pretreatment tumor samples, along with matched peripheral blood serially collected before and after atezolizumab treatment, were subjected to TCR sequencing. Whole exome sequencing and RNA sequencing of pretreatment tumors were performed alongside TCR sequencing in the same patients. About 85% of the 29 patients were males with bladder-origin urothelial cancer, and about 60% of the roughly 30 reported a prior smoking history. Beyond this particular receptor, the publication reports: Greater expansion of tumor-associated TCR clones in peripheral blood 3 weeks after the start of treatment was observed in patients with durable benefit (n ≈ 22, p = 0.022). Small sample size (n of about 30) and many exploratory analyses mean the results are intended to be hypothesis-generating. A pretreatment peripheral blood TCR clonality below the median was linked to improved progression-free and overall survival.

This sequence originates from a man in his forties or fifties with urothelial cancer. Sequencing was performed on PBMCs, taken around atezolizumab (anti-PD-L1) treatment. The receptor chain draws on TRBV5-4 and TRBJ1-1, with 7 middle bases fitting TRBD1. The CDR3 has the sequence CASSVGTETEAFF. The sequenced DNA: TGTGCCAGCAGCGTCGGGACAGAGACTGAAGCTTTCTTT.